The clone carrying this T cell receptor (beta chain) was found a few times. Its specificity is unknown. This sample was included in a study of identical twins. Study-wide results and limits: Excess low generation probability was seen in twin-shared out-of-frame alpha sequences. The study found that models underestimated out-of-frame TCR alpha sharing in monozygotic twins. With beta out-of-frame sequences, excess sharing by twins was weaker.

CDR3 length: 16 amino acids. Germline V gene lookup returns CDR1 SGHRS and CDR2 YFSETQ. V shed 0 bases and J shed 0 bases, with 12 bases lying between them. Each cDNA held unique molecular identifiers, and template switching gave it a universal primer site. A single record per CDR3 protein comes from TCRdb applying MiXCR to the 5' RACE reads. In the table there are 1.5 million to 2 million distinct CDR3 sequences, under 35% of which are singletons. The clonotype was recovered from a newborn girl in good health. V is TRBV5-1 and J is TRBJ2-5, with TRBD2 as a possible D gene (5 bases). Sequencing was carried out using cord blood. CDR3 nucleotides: TGCGCCAGCAGCTTGGGAGGGAATGGCAACCAAGAGACCCAGTACTTC. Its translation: CASSLGGNGNQETQYF.